The 11 T cell receptor beta chains presented below share a single source sample, sequenced in a study of blood T cells in healthy people across ages. With a J-beta primer mix and a sample-barcoded 5' primer, a second PCR ran about 7 to 12 cycles. TCRdb reprocessed the 5' RACE reads via MiXCR and lists one record per CDR3 protein. The repertoire holds fewer than 2,000,000 distinct CDR3 sequences, with roughly 32% as singletons. Sequencing was carried out using blood. These receptors were obtained from a woman between 25 and 40 years old in good health.

V gene TRBV4-1 combines with J gene TRBJ2-1; 8 bases fit TRBD2. The CDR3 has 16 residues. The V gene's germline CDR1 is MGHRA and CDR2 YSYEKL. The ends lost 4 bases at V and 7 bases at J; junction bases unmatched: 12. The CDR3 bases are TGCGCCAGCAGCCCAGGGCCGGGACTAGGGGCGAATGAGCAGTTCTTC. Protein sequence: CASSPGPGLGANEQFF.

Note on this clonotype: The junction departs from germline at one end; a sequencing error may be responsible. The rearrangement uses TRBV20-1 and TRBJ2-6; D is uncertain. The CDR3 extends over 15 amino acids. The V gene's germline CDR1 is DFQATT and CDR2 SNEGSKA (reference sequence). In DNA form, the CDR3 reads TGCAGTGCTAGAGGGATAGCCTCTGTGGCCAACGTCCTGACTTTC. This gives the protein CSARGIASVANVLTF.

The rearrangement links TRBV11-2 to TRBJ1-2, with 10 positions matching TRBD1. This CDR3 has 15 residues. The germline CDR1 and CDR2 sequences are SGHAT and FQNNGV. V shed 5 bases, J shed 1 base, and the junction held 4 bases outside the gene matches. CDR3 DNA sequence: TGTGCCAGCAGCGCCTGGACAGGGGGTAACTATGGCTACACCTTC. It specifies CASSAWTGGNYGYTF.

CDR3 protein: CASSQVGQSYTF. In DNA form, the CDR3 reads TGTGCCAGCAGCCAAGTCGGCCAGAGCTACACCTTC. The chain has TRBV3-1 and TRBJ1-2; no reliable D call. From germline, CDR1 is LGHDT and CDR2 YNNKEL (reference sequence). Deletions cut 1 base from V and 9 bases from J, with 9 bases between. The CDR3 covers 12 residues.

The rearrangement uses TRBV20-1 and TRBJ2-2; the D gene is possibly TRBD2 (6 bases). V was cut by 3 bases and J by 3 bases, with 14 bases left in between. Germline CDR1 and CDR2: DFQATT and SNEGSKA (reference sequence). The CDR3 spans 15 residues. CDR3 DNA sequence: TGCAGTGCTAGTTTTCGGGGGTTCGACACCGGGGAGCTGTTTTTT. Amino acids: CSASFRGFDTGELFF.

The chain employs TRBV7-8 and TRBJ1-5, with D hard to call. Germline CDR1 SGHVS, CDR2 FQNEAQ. The length of the CDR3 is 13 residues. Trimming cost V 5 bases and J 11 bases, with 16 bases left between them. CDR3 coding DNA: TGTGCCAGCAGCCCTTTGGTCCCGAGGTCCCAGCATTTT. Its protein product is CASSPLVPRSQHF.

For this clonotype: One junction end does not reproduce the germline sequence, and a read error may be involved. This chain joins TRBV7-3 and TRBJ2-3; 8 bases are shared with TRBD2. Germline V lookup: CDR1 SGHTA, CDR2 FQGTGA. The CDR3 consists of 15 residues. CDR3 DNA: TGTGCCGGCAGCTTGGGTAGCGGGAACCCAGATACGCAGTATTTT. This encodes CAGSLGSGNPDTQYF.

The CDR3 DNA reads as TGCAGTGCTAGACGACCCGGGACAGGGGAGTCTGGCTACACCTTC. Protein sequence: CSARRPGTGESGYTF. The chain recombines TRBV20-1 with TRBJ1-2, with 10 bases that match TRBD1. CDR1 is DFQATT, CDR2 SNEGSKA, per germline (reference sequence). V lost 2 bases to trimming and J lost 7 bases; unmatched junction nucleotides: 10. The CDR3 runs to 15 residues.

This clonotype was observed a handful of times. This chain uses TRBV3-1 with TRBJ2-2; 11 bases align to TRBD2. V shed 2 bases, J shed 8 bases, and the junction held 7 bases outside the gene matches. The CDR3 is made up of 16 amino acids. Germline CDR1 reads LGHDT; CDR2 reads YNNKEL (reference sequence). The CDR3 reads CASSQNSGRAYGELFF. CDR3 in DNA: TGTGCCAGCAGCCAAAATAGCGGGAGGGCCTATGGGGAGCTGTTTTTT.

This clonotype was counted a single time. One end of the junction fails to match germline, which may point to a read error. The J gene is TRBJ2-3, the V gene TRBV10-1; no firm D call. From germline, CDR1 is WNHNN and CDR2 SYGVQD (reference sequence). The CDR3 spans 16 residues. DNA for the CDR3: TGCGCTAGCAGTGAAGACGGAATAATGGGCGCAGATACGCAGTATTTT. This gives the protein CASSEDGIMGADTQYF.

V is TRBV7-3 and J is TRBJ2-2; D is ambiguous. The CDR3 length is 12 residues. The V end was cut by 2 bases, the J end by 7 bases, with 5 bases between. Germline V gene data show CDR1 as SGHTA and CDR2 as FQGTGA. This chain's CDR3 is CASSLFGGELFF. CDR3 DNA: TGTGCCAGCAGCTTATTTGGCGGGGAGCTGTTTTTT.